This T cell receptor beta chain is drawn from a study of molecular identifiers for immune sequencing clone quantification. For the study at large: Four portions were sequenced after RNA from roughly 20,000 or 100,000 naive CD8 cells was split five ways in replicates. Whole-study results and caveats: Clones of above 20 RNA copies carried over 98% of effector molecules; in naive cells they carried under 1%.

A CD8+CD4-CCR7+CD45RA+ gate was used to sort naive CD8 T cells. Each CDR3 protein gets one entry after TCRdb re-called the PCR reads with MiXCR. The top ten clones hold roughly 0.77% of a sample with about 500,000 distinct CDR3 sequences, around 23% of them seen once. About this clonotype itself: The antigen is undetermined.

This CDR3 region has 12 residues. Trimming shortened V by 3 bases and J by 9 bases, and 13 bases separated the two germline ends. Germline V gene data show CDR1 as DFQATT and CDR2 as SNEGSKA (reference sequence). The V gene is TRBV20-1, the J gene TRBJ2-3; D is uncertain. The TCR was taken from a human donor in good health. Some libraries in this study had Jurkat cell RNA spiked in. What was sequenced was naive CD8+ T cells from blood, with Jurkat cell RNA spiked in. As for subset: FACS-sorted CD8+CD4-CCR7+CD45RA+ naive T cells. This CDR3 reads CSARPARETQYF. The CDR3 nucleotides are TGCAGTGCTAGGCCGGCAAGAGAAACGCAGTATTTT.